This T cell receptor beta chain emerged from a study of Tregs in tolerant kidney transplant recipients. Study-level background: Related graft donors supplied nonmyeloablative bone marrow transplants, and mixed chimerism was transient.

Comments on this clone: Its target is unknown.

TCRdb's table, derived via immunoSEQ multiplex PCR, lists solely in-frame clones and lacks some. This sample carries fewer than 65,000 clones, over 75% of them seen once, and the ten largest clones take around 2.3%. Before regulatory T cell sorting, thawed PBMCs rested overnight at 37°C in 150 to 200 IU/ml IL-2. Study-level points and caveats: Findings come from small patient numbers and require larger validation.

In germline, CDR1 is LNHDA, CDR2 SQIVND (reference sequence). Trimming left V 5 bases short and J 6 bases short, with 13 bases between. There are 13 residues in the CDR3. This TCR came from a human donor who received a combined kidney and bone marrow transplant. The chain has TRBV19 and TRBJ1-1; possibly TRBD1 for D (6 bases). Sequenced material: Tregs from blood, taken before the transplant. CDR3 sequence: CASSLQGMAEAFF. The CDR3 nucleotides are TGTGCCAGTAGTTTACAGGGTATGGCTGAAGCTTTCTTT.